Each of the 7 T cell receptor beta chains below was sequenced from the same sample in a study of T-cell memory formation after mild COVID-19. TCRdb called the 5' RACE reads again in MiXCR, with one record for every CDR3 protein. Found here are about 270,000 distinct CDR3 sequences, roughly 18% of them singletons; the top ten hold roughly 23%. The sequenced sample was PBMCs or a T cell subset sorted from them (not recorded which). These receptors all come from a young man who had mild COVID-19 (a few samples of this study predate the infection). Cell type and time point are not known.

This clonotype appeared a few times. The chain combines TRBV28 with TRBJ2-7; TRBD1 agrees at 8 bases. The junction had 5 bases not matched to a gene; V was cut back by 4 bases and J by 3 bases. The CDR3 is made up of 14 amino acids. Germline V gene sequence: CDR1 MDHEN, CDR2 SYDVKM. CDR3 sequence reads: CASSSLGTGYEQYV. Here the CDR3 DNA reads TGTGCCAGCAGTTCCCTCGGGACAGGCTACGAGCAGTACGTC.

The genes are TRBV5-1 and TRBJ2-1, with 7 bases aligning to TRBD2. Germline V gene lookup returns CDR1 SGHRS and CDR2 YFSETQ. The length of the CDR3 is 14 residues. Germline trimming cut 4 bases from V and 5 bases from J; bases unmatched to any gene: 6. The chain's CDR3 is CASSVRRGDNEQFF. The CDR3 DNA sequence: TGCGCCAGCAGCGTCCGTCGGGGGGACAATGAGCAGTTCTTC.

This clonotype occurred a few times. The rearrangement links TRBV5-8 to TRBJ1-2; no definite D call. Between the trimmed V and J ends, which lost 0 bases and 8 bases, there was a span of 8 bases. CDR3 length: 12 amino acids. Per germline, CDR1 SGHTS and CDR2 YDEGEE. The CDR3, as DNA: TGTGCCAGCAGCTTGGGGGCCTACGGCTACACCTTC. Translating gives CASSLGAYGYTF.

The sample holds a few counts of this clonotype. This rearrangement joins TRBV5-1 to TRBJ1-3; 7 bases fit TRBD1. The trim removed 4 bases at V and 0 bases at J, leaving 4 bases unmatched. Germline-derived CDR1 and CDR2 are SGHRS and YFSETQ. This CDR3 region has 15 residues. In DNA, the CDR3 is TGCGCCAGCAGCGGGGGACAGAACTCTGGAAACACCATATATTTT. As protein: CASSGGQNSGNTIYF.

This clonotype was recorded a few times. The chain recombines TRBV6-2 or TRBV6-3 with TRBJ1-1, with TRBD1 as a possible D gene (5 bases). This CDR3 comprises 15 residues. Germline assignment: CDR1 MNHEY and CDR2 SVGEGT. V was cut by 5 bases and J by 0 bases, with 13 bases left in between. Here the CDR3 DNA reads TGTGCCAGCAGTGGGTCCGGGGGTTTGAACACTGAAGCTTTCTTT. Amino acid sequence: CASSGSGGLNTEAFF.

V is TRBV7-2 and J is TRBJ2-1; D unresolved. V was cut by 4 bases and J by 6 bases, with 13 bases left in between. Germline CDR1 reads SGHTA; CDR2 reads FQGNSA. The CDR3 extends over 14 amino acids. CDR3 DNA sequence: TGTGCCAGCAGCTCCCGAAGCGAATTCAATGAGCAGTTCTTC. It specifies CASSSRSEFNEQFF.

This clonotype was observed a handful of times. The chain links TRBV12-3 or TRBV12-4 to TRBJ1-1; tentatively, D is TRBD1 (5 bases). CDR3 length: 11 residues. V dropped 6 bases and J dropped 6 bases, with 8 bases sitting between them. The CDR3 is CASSQGPEAFF. The CDR3 region has the DNA TGTGCCAGCAGCCAGGGCCCTGAAGCTTTCTTT.